This T cell receptor (beta chain) is drawn from a study of shared clonotypes between healthy human individuals. Overall study: A couple of female and three male donors aged 18 to 49 were enrolled.

CDR1 is LNHDA, CDR2 SQIVND, per germline (reference sequence). This CDR3 region has 14 residues. The V segment lost 7 bases and the J segment 9 bases; nucleotides outside the gene matches: 10. Measured with immunoSEQ multiplex PCR; TCRdb has only the in-frame clones, and not every one. The sample includes about 990,000 clones, 70% to 80% of them seen just once. The chain has TRBV19 and TRBJ1-4; the match to TRBD1 covers 8 bases. Source material: memory CD4+ T cells from PBMCs. The subset denotes: CD45RA-negative fraction. The receptor comes from a man aged 18-30 years in good health. Some clones in this sample may be carry-over from other donors' samples. Here the CDR3 reads CASTPRTGSKKLFF. In DNA form, the CDR3 reads TGTGCCAGTACCCCTCGGACAGGGTCGAAAAAACTGTTTTTT.